These 14 T cell receptor beta chains share one sample of origin, sequenced in a study of T cell changes during pregnancy in multiple sclerosis. The assay was immunoSEQ multiplex PCR, and TCRdb's table has in-frame clones only and misses some. The sample carries about 41,000 clones, approximately 88% recorded once. Sample: peripheral blood, taken in the first trimester of pregnancy. The origin of the receptors is a female donor in good health, enrolled as a control in a pregnancy study.

J is TRBJ1-5 and V is TRBV7-9; 10 positions match TRBD1. CDR1 and CDR2 (germline): SEHNR, FQNEAQ (reference sequence). The CDR3 has 16 amino acids. V lost 6 bases to trimming and J lost 2 bases; unmatched junction nucleotides: 7. The CDR3 DNA is TGTGCCAGCAGTTACGACAGGGGGCGAGGCAATCAGCCCCAGCATTTT. Its protein is CASSYDRGRGNQPQHF. Drawing the rest from reference TRBV7-9 and TRBJ1-5, the complete variable domain is DTGVSQNPRHKITKRGQNVTFRCDPISEHNRLYWYRQTLGQGPEFLTYFQNEAQLEKSRLLSDRFSAERPKGSFSTLEIQRTEQGDSAMYLCASSYDRGRGNQPQHFGDGTRLSIL.

The chain links TRBV9 to TRBJ1-2, with D perhaps matching TRBD1 (5 bases). Germline assignment: CDR1 SGDLS and CDR2 YYNGEE. Trimming took 6 bases from V and 7 from J, leaving 22 bases between them. There are 15 residues in the CDR3. CDR3 loop: CASTNTGGSTGGYTF. Here the CDR3 DNA reads TGTGCCAGCACGAACACCGGGGGGTCTACGGGTGGCTACACCTTC. Complete variable domain (other parts from reference TRBV9 and TRBJ1-2): DSGVTQTPKHLITATGQRVTLRCSPRSGDLSVYWYQQSLDQGLQFLIQYYNGEERAKGNILERFSAQQFPDLHSELNLSSLELGDSALYFCASTNTGGSTGGYTFGSGTRLTVV.

The V call is TRBV10-2, the J call TRBJ2-3; no clear D gene. The V gene's germline CDR1 is WSHSY and CDR2 SAAADI. The CDR3 loop spans 12 amino acids. Between the trimmed V and J ends, which lost 7 bases and 4 bases, there was a span of 9 bases. DNA of the CDR3: TGCGCCAGCAAGCCCCAGGCAGATACGCAGTATTTT. Translation gives CASKPQADTQYF.

J is TRBJ2-5 and V is TRBV5-4; D gene ambiguous. The CDR3 contains 15 residues. Germline V gene sequence: CDR1 SGHNT, CDR2 YYREEE (reference sequence). With 1 base removed from V and 5 bases from J, the gap between germline ends came to 15 bases. DNA for the CDR3: TGTGCCAGCAGCTTGAGCCTAGGCATGTGGGAGACCCAGTACTTC. Translating it yields CASSLSLGMWETQYF.

The rearrangement links TRBV11-2 to TRBJ1-2, with a tentative D call TRBD1 (6 bases). Germline V gene lookup returns CDR1 SGHAT and CDR2 FQNNGV. Trimming cost V 8 bases and J 8 bases, with 9 bases left between them. The CDR3 has 10 amino acids. The CDR3 nucleotides are TGTGCCAGCCGGCAGGGGGGCTACACCTTC. Residues: CASRQGGYTF.

This chain joins TRBV4-1 and TRBJ2-7; D is uncertain. This CDR3 is 14 amino acids long. Trimming stripped 5 bases from V and 4 bases from J, with 15 bases between. Germline V gene lookup returns CDR1 MGHRA and CDR2 YSYEKL. For the CDR3, the DNA is TGCGCCAGCAGCTACCGCGAGTTCGTGTACGAGCAGTACTTC. Amino acid sequence: CASSYREFVYEQYF.

The genes are TRBV28 and TRBJ2-3; tentatively, D is TRBD1 (6 bases). V was pared by 5 bases and J by 11 bases, with 17 bases between. CDR3 size: 13 residues. The germline V gene encodes CDR1 MDHEN and CDR2 SYDVKM. CDR3 DNA: TGTGCCAGCAGTCGGACGGTTGAGGGGGTGCAGTATTTT. Protein sequence: CASSRTVEGVQYF. Using reference TRBV28 and TRBJ2-3 for the parts outside the CDR3, the full variable domain is DVKVTQSSRYLVKRTGEKVFLECVQDMDHENMFWYRQDPGLGLRLIYFSYDVKMKEKGDIPEGYSVSREKKERFSLILESASTNQTSMYLCASSRTVEGVQYFGPGTRLTVL.

This clone turned up a few times. The CDR3 nucleotides are TGTGCCAGTAAAACCGGGACAGGGTGGAATCAGCCCCAGCATTTT. Translating gives CASKTGTGWNQPQHF. The chain has TRBV19 and TRBJ1-5, with 9 bases that match TRBD1. J was trimmed by 4 bases and V by 7 bases; bases with no gene match: 8. Germline V lookup: CDR1 LNHDA, CDR2 SQIVND (reference sequence). The CDR3 contains 15 residues.

The chain recombines TRBV9 with TRBJ2-2; TRBD1 aligns across 7 bases. The V and J ends lost 2 bases and 3 bases, in that order; junction bases with no gene match: 7. Germline V gene lookup returns CDR1 SGDLS and CDR2 YYNGEE. The CDR3 contains 16 residues. The CDR3: CASSVLQGRDTGELFF. The CDR3 DNA follows: TGTGCCAGCAGCGTCTTACAGGGGAGAGACACCGGGGAGCTGTTTTTT.

The J gene is TRBJ2-1, the V gene TRBV5-6; D is unclear. Germline V gives CDR1 SGHDT, CDR2 YYEEEE. This CDR3 is 11 amino acids long. Trimming removed 5 bases at V and 9 bases at J, with 9 bases between. The CDR3 sequence: CASSKSGEQFF. The CDR3 nucleotides are TGTGCCAGCAGTAAGTCCGGTGAGCAGTTCTTC.

The chain links TRBV20-1 to TRBJ2-3; D unclear. Per germline, CDR1 DFQATT and CDR2 SNEGSKA (reference sequence). Trimming removed 3 bases from V and 3 bases from J, with 4 bases in between. The CDR3 loop spans 11 amino acids. CDR3 in amino acids: CSARRTDTQYF. The CDR3 bases are TGCAGTGCTAGGAGGACAGATACGCAGTATTTT.

The CDR3 DNA reads as TGTGCCAGCAGCCAACAACTAGCGGGATTGGGGGAGACCCAGTACTTC. Translation: CASSQQLAGLGETQYF. V usage is TRBV14 and J usage is TRBJ2-5; 10 nucleotides match TRBD2. Germline V gene sequence: CDR1 SGHDN, CDR2 FVKESK. Germline trimming cut 2 bases from V and 5 bases from J; bases unmatched to any gene: 8. CDR3 size: 16 residues.

V and J are TRBV30 and TRBJ2-5; 7 nucleotides line up with TRBD2. Trimming cost V 2 bases and J 4 bases; bases outside gene matches: 10. Germline V gene sequence: CDR1 GTSNPN, CDR2 SVGIG (reference sequence). This CDR3 region has 15 residues. The CDR3 spells CAWSTMGGWGETQYF. The CDR3 DNA sequence: TGTGCCTGGAGTACCATGGGGGGGTGGGGAGAGACCCAGTACTTC.

The rearrangement uses TRBV9 and TRBJ2-7; 8 positions agree with TRBD2. CDR3 size: 15 residues. Germline V CDR1 and CDR2: SGDLS, YYNGEE. V lost 7 bases and J lost 0; bases outside the gene matches: 9. The CDR3 spells CASSGGRLSSYEQYF. CDR3 bases: TGTGCCAGCTCCGGCGGGAGGTTATCCTCCTACGAGCAGTACTTC. The whole variable domain, remainder taken from reference TRBV9 and TRBJ2-7, is DSGVTQTPKHLITATGQRVTLRCSPRSGDLSVYWYQQSLDQGLQFLIQYYNGEERAKGNILERFSAQQFPDLHSELNLSSLELGDSALYFCASSGGRLSSYEQYFGPGTRLTVT.